The next 27 T cell receptor beta chains were all read from a single sample in a study of cytomegalovirus exposure and HLA in healthy donors (dated 2017 in TCRdb). Library preparation employed the immunoSEQ multiplex PCR assay. For the multiplex PCR, a mixture combining 60 forward primers for TCR Vbeta segments and 13 reverse primers for TCR Jbeta segments was used. TCRdb limited this immuneACCESS table to in-frame rearrangements with V and J called. A share of clones is missing; checked studies link under half to unresolved V genes, and the rest is unexplained. Counted in this sample were 130,000 to 150,000 clones; 65% to 90% of them appeared once. Approximately 2.9% of the sample lies in the top ten. Sequenced: PBMCs. Source of these receptors: a woman under 40 in good health and CMV-seronegative.

CDR3 DNA: TGTGCCAGCAGCTCGCGGACAACAGGGGGGCCCTACGAGCAGTACTTC. Encoded protein: CASSSRTTGGPYEQYF. This sequence joins TRBV5-4 and TRBJ2-7; 8 nucleotides agree with TRBD1. The trim removed 3 bases at V and 2 bases at J, leaving 10 bases unmatched. CDR3 length: 16 residues. Germline V gene sequence: CDR1 SGHNT, CDR2 YYREEE (reference sequence).

This rearrangement joins TRBV19 to TRBJ1-3, with D perhaps TRBD1 (5 bases). V gave up 3 bases and J gave up 0 bases, with 21 bases separating them. CDR3 size: 19 residues. Germline assignment: CDR1 LNHDA and CDR2 SQIVND (reference sequence). The CDR3 nucleotides read TGTGCCAGTAGTATTTTTCTCCCCGGGACCGGGGGCTCTGGAAACACCATATATTTT. Its protein is CASSIFLPGTGGSGNTIYF.

This clone showed up just a few times. The genes are TRBV6-1 and TRBJ1-4; 7 positions match TRBD1. CDR3 length: 14 residues. CDR1 is MNHNS, CDR2 SASEGT, per germline. The V and J ends lost 5 bases and 5 bases, in that order; junction bases with no gene match: 5. CDR3 in DNA: TGTGCCAGCAGTCGGGACAGAAACAATGAAAAACTGTTTTTT. Its protein product is CASSRDRNNEKLFF.

The rearrangement uses TRBV19 and TRBJ1-6; no firm D call. Trimming stripped 4 bases from V and 7 bases from J, with 8 bases between. CDR3 length: 13 amino acids. Germline V gives CDR1 LNHDA, CDR2 SQIVND (reference sequence). The CDR3 DNA sequence: TGTGCCAGTAGTACGGGGTCCAATTCACCCCTCCACTTT. It yields the protein CASSTGSNSPLHF.

This chain connects TRBV28 to TRBJ2-7, with D possibly being TRBD1 (6 bases). V lost 3 bases, J lost 5 bases, and 11 bases lay in between. From germline, CDR1 is MDHEN and CDR2 SYDVKM. This CDR3 has 13 amino acids. The chain's CDR3 is CASSFSYRDEQYF. For the CDR3, the DNA is TGTGCCAGCAGTTTTTCCTACAGGGACGAGCAGTACTTC.

V gene TRBV27 combines with J gene TRBJ2-3, with 7 bases that match TRBD2. The CDR3 runs 14 residues. The junction had 9 bases not matched to a gene; V was cut back by 10 bases and J by 2 bases. The germline CDR1 and CDR2 sequences are MNHEY and SMNVEV (reference sequence). CDR3 in amino acids: CATQSGMDTDTQYF. The CDR3 nucleotides are TGTGCCACCCAGAGCGGGATGGACACAGATACGCAGTATTTT.

The chain couples TRBV6-1 to TRBJ1-5; 7 nucleotides line up with TRBD1. Germline V CDR1 and CDR2: MNHNS, SASEGT. J was trimmed by 3 bases and V by 2 bases; bases with no gene match: 10. This CDR3 region has 17 residues. CDR3 nucleotide sequence: TGTGCCAGCAGTGAACACCCGACAGGGATAAACAATCAGCCCCAGCATTTT. It translates to CASSEHPTGINNQPQHF.

This clone appeared a single time. This rearrangement joins TRBV5-1 to TRBJ2-7, with 7 positions matching TRBD1. The CDR3 length is 14 residues. Unmatched junction bases numbered 6, after V lost 4 bases and J lost 2 bases. CDR1 is SGHRS, CDR2 YFSETQ, per germline. The DNA for the CDR3 is TGCGCCAGCAGCCTTTCAACAGGGGCCTACGAGCAGTACTTC. Its translation: CASSLSTGAYEQYF.

V usage is TRBV6-4 and J usage is TRBJ2-1; 9 positions agree with TRBD2. V was pared by 0 bases and J by 6 bases, with 3 bases of the junction left unmatched. Germline lookup yields CDR1 MRHNA and CDR2 SNTAGT. CDR3 length: 15 residues. The chain's CDR3 is CASSDSLAGPNEQFF. The CDR3 DNA sequence: TGTGCCAGCAGTGACTCTCTAGCGGGACCCAATGAGCAGTTCTTC.

The V call is TRBV20-1, the J call TRBJ1-2, with a weak D call TRBD1 (5 bases). Per germline, CDR1 DFQATT and CDR2 SNEGSKA (reference sequence). The ends were cut back, 3 bases at V and 8 bases at J, with 10 bases in the middle. This CDR3 contains 11 residues. CDR3 nucleotide sequence: TGCAGTGCTAGTTCAGGGTTAGGCTACACCTTC. This encodes CSASSGLGYTF.

The chain joins TRBV5-1 to TRBJ1-2; TRBD1 aligns across 12 bases. The CDR3 consists of 17 residues. Germline lookup yields CDR1 SGHRS and CDR2 YFSETQ. The trim removed 0 bases at V and 4 bases at J, leaving 7 bases unmatched. The CDR3: CASSLVGQGAASYGYTF. For the CDR3, the DNA is TGCGCCAGCAGCTTGGTGGGACAGGGGGCGGCCTCCTATGGCTACACCTTC.

The CDR3 DNA reads as TGTGCCAGCAGGAGACTAGACAGGGCGGACAATGAGCAGTTCTTC. Residues: CASRRLDRADNEQFF. The chain joins TRBV5-6 to TRBJ2-1; TRBD1 might be the D (7 bases). Germline assignment: CDR1 SGHDT and CDR2 YYEEEE. V lost 5 bases and J lost 5, with 17 bases in between. This CDR3 is 15 amino acids long.

The genes are TRBV6-1 and TRBJ2-3; D gene unclear. The CDR3 extends over 15 amino acids. CDR1 MNHNS and CDR2 SASEGT come from the germline V gene. V lost 1 base, J lost 4 bases, and 12 bases lay in between. The CDR3 nucleotides read TGTGCCAGCAGTGAAGGGGTTAGCATTTCAGATACGCAGTATTTT. Translated: CASSEGVSISDTQYF.

The CDR3 here is CASSERDRGPGYTF. The CDR3 coding sequence is TGTGCCAGCAGTGAGCGCGACAGGGGACCTGGCTACACCTTC. The chain combines TRBV6-1 with TRBJ1-2, with TRBD1 identical over 8 bases. The CDR3 is made up of 14 amino acids. The V gene's germline CDR1 is MNHNS and CDR2 SASEGT. J was trimmed by 7 bases and V by 3 bases; bases with no gene match: 7.

The chain employs TRBV19 and TRBJ2-1, with 10 nucleotides matching TRBD2. Germline CDR1 reads LNHDA; CDR2 reads SQIVND (reference sequence). The CDR3 covers 15 residues. J gave up 5 bases and V 7 bases, and 8 bases lay outside the gene matches. This CDR3 is CASKGLAGAHNEQFF. The CDR3 coding sequence is TGTGCCAGTAAAGGTCTAGCGGGGGCACACAATGAGCAGTTCTTC.

The chain recombines TRBV29-1 with TRBJ1-2, with D unresolved. V was clipped by 6 bases and J by 2 bases, with 10 bases between them. CDR3 length: 12 residues. From germline, CDR1 is SQVTM and CDR2 ANQGSEA. The CDR3, as DNA: TGCAGCGTCAGGACGGGAAACTATGGCTACACCTTC. Its protein product is CSVRTGNYGYTF.

This clone was detected a few times. The chain combines TRBV29-1 with TRBJ2-7; weak D call: TRBD1 (8 bases). The CDR3 runs 15 residues. V lost 6 bases and J 4 bases, leaving 22 bases between the germline ends. Germline-derived CDR1 and CDR2 are SQVTM and ANQGSEA. The CDR3, as DNA: TGCAGCGTCGCCCGATCCACAGGGGGGGGGTACGAGCAGTACTTC. It specifies CSVARSTGGGYEQYF.

The V and J genes are TRBV19 and TRBJ2-7; no firm D call. The germline V gene encodes CDR1 LNHDA and CDR2 SQIVND (reference sequence). The CDR3 is 13 residues long. V was clipped by 3 bases and J by 3 bases, with 9 bases between them. CDR3 region: CASSISNFYEQYF. In DNA, the CDR3 is TGTGCCAGTAGTATCTCTAACTTCTACGAGCAGTACTTC. The full variable domain, in which reference TRBV19 and TRBJ2-7 provide the parts outside the CDR3, is DGGITQSPKYLFRKEGQNVTLSCEQNLNHDAMYWYRQDPGQGLRLIYYSQIVNDFQKGDIAEGYSVSREKKESFPLTVTSAQKNPTAFYLCASSISNFYEQYFGPGTRLTVT.

This chain links TRBV2 with TRBJ1-5, with D possibly TRBD1 on 5 matching bases. The length of the CDR3 is 17 residues. V lost 10 bases and J lost 1, with 23 bases in between. Germline values: CDR1 SNHLY, CDR2 FYNNEI. The DNA for the CDR3 is TGTGCCACCCACAGCGGCAGGCTCGGGGGGAGCAATCAGCCCCAGCATTTT. Translated: CATHSGRLGGSNQPQHF.

This clone was counted only a few times. The V call is TRBV28, the J call TRBJ2-7; D might be TRBD1 (8 bases). V shed 5 bases and J shed 4 bases, with 21 bases lying between them. Germline V CDR1 and CDR2: MDHEN, SYDVKM. The CDR3 contains 16 residues. The CDR3 DNA reads TGTGCCAGCAGTCTTGGACAGGGACTACGGCTATACGAGCAGTACTTC. This gives the protein CASSLGQGLRLYEQYF.

The genes are TRBV4-3 and TRBJ2-3; 8 positions agree with TRBD1. CDR3 size: 15 residues. The germline gives CDR1 LGHNA, CDR2 YSLEER. The junction had 6 bases not matched to a gene; V was cut back by 4 bases and J by 3 bases. Here the CDR3 reads CASSLADRETDTQYF. In DNA form, the CDR3 reads TGCGCCAGCAGCCTAGCGGACAGGGAAACAGATACGCAGTATTTT.

Remarks on this clone: This specimen includes other DNA sequences encoding the same CDR3. The CDR3 bases are TGCGCCAGCAGCTCTCGACAGGGCACAGATACGCAGTATTTT. Translated, it gives CASSSRQGTDTQYF. The V gene is TRBV5-1, the J gene TRBJ2-3; tentative D call: TRBD1 (6 bases). CDR1 and CDR2 (germline): SGHRS, YFSETQ. V shed 3 bases and J shed 1 base, with 9 bases lying between them. This CDR3 comprises 14 residues.

The rearrangement links TRBV28 to TRBJ1-5; the D gene is possibly TRBD1 (6 bases). V was pared by 6 bases and J by 5 bases, with 17 bases between. This CDR3 is 15 amino acids long. Germline CDR1 is MDHEN and CDR2 is SYDVKM. CDR3 amino acids: CASRLVGRGYQPQHF. CDR3 DNA: TGTGCCAGCAGGTTGGTGGGCAGGGGTTATCAGCCCCAGCATTTT.

This chain connects TRBV5-1 to TRBJ2-5; 10 positions agree with TRBD1. J was trimmed by 2 bases and V by 4 bases; bases with no gene match: 5. Germline V lookup: CDR1 SGHRS, CDR2 YFSETQ. The CDR3 consists of 15 residues. CDR3 amino acids: CASSPLGQGQETQYF. Written as DNA, the CDR3 is TGCGCCAGCAGCCCGTTGGGACAGGGGCAAGAGACCCAGTACTTC. Full variable domain (remainder filled in from reference TRBV5-1 and TRBJ2-5): KAGVTQTPRYLIKTRGQQVTLSCSPISGHRSVSWYQQTPGQGLQFLFEYFSETQRNKGNFPGRFSGRQFSNSRSEMNVSTLELGDSALYLCASSPLGQGQETQYFGPGTRLLVL.

The CDR3 spells CASSDRWWTGGYGYTF. CDR3 in DNA: TGTGCCAGCAGTGATAGGTGGTGGACAGGTGGCTATGGCTACACCTTC. This rearrangement joins TRBV6-1 to TRBJ1-2, with 7 bases aligning to TRBD1. With V trimmed by 3 bases and J by 4 bases, 11 bases remained unmatched. CDR1 and CDR2 from the germline V gene are MNHNS and SASEGT. CDR3 size: 16 residues.

The chain joins TRBV6-1 to TRBJ1-1, with 7 bases that match TRBD1. The V and J ends lost 4 bases and 11 bases, in that order; junction bases with no gene match: 7. Germline V gene lookup returns CDR1 MNHNS and CDR2 SASEGT. CDR3 length: 12 amino acids. In DNA, the CDR3 is TGTGCCAGCAGTGTCCGAGGGGGCCGGGCTTTCTTT. Residues: CASSVRGGRAFF.

Only a few counts were recorded for this clone. The chain is built from TRBV10-3 and TRBJ1-1; perhaps TRBD1 as D (5 bases). V lost 5 bases to trimming and J lost 5 bases, with 9 bases between them. Germline V gene lookup returns CDR1 ENHRY and CDR2 SYGVKD. The CDR3 spans 12 residues. The CDR3: CAISIQGTEAFF. CDR3 DNA: TGTGCCATCAGTATCCAGGGAACTGAAGCTTTCTTT.